This TCR beta chain is from a study of blood T cell repertoires in COVID-19. Study-wide context: Samples taken during acute and convalescent COVID-19 were collected in the United States, Italy and Spain. In each case, the material was cDNA or gDNA derived from T cells, B-cell-depleted T cells, or PBMCs.

Per germline, CDR1 SGHTA and CDR2 FQGNSA. J gave up 2 bases and V 3 bases, and 7 bases lay outside the gene matches. CDR3 length equals 15 residues. Original analysis: Amplifying reference gene primers gave estimates of nucleated cell counts. Assay: immunoSEQ multiplex PCR; the TCRdb copy retains only in-frame clones and omits some. That table is the source of V, J and clone size, and D and trimming were worked out from the DNA. This table holds fewer than 250,000 clones, roughly 86% found once. This clone showed up just a few times. The specimen was peripheral blood. The chain links TRBV7-2 to TRBJ2-7, with 7 bases matching TRBD2. The sequence was obtained from a woman aged 55 to 70 with acute or convalescent COVID-19. The CDR3 here is CASSFSVAGAYEQYF. In DNA form, the CDR3 reads TGTGCCAGCAGCTTTTCCGTGGCGGGGGCCTACGAGCAGTACTTC.